This TCR beta chain was obtained from a study of blood T cell repertoires in COVID-19 (dated by TCRdb to the early 2020s). As for the study more broadly: Samples covering the acute and convalescent phases of COVID-19 were provided by collaborators in the United States, Italy and Spain. The material from the prospective study consisted of cDNA or gDNA derived from T cells, B-cell-depleted T cells, or PBMCs. Subjects who had been exposed to COVID-19, were actively infected with it, or had recovered from it provided the deeply sampled blood TCRbeta repertoires that made up the dataset. The repertoires were released in a freely available public database intended as a resource for research on the immune response to SARS-CoV-2. Samples came from the ongoing ImmuneRACE study (first 160 participants) plus 1,254 subjects from 6 global collaborators. Nearly every sample came with metadata listing a de-identified subject ID, COVID-19 status, age in years and sex. Where HLA class I and class II types were available, the types were taken from metadata supplied by the sample provider, not from assay-based typing. On the study overall, not on this receptor specifically: The amount of clinical and demographic metadata varied by source and participant and was provided uncurated.

TCRbeta CDR3 regions were amplified from genomic DNA using the immunoSEQ Assay, a bias-controlled multiplex PCR. Per the original workflow: Within the assay, amplification of reference gene primers was used to estimate how many nucleated cells each sample contained. To quantify the absolute abundance of each unique TCRbeta CDR3 rearrangement, sequence reads were collapsed and filtered. For each sample, productive Simpson clonality was calculated as the square root of Simpson's diversity index across productive rearrangements. Entries here come from immuneACCESS through TCRdb and include only in-frame sequences with V and J called. Some clones fail to appear in such tables; in the studies checked, an unresolved V gene covers under half of the shortfall, and the cause of the remainder is unknown. The DNA was the basis for D and trimming; V, J and clone size are from that table. The sample data list some 530,000 clones, and around 85% of these were observed just once. The ten top clones hold roughly 3.1% of the sample.

Each collaborating institution followed its own protocols to collect whole blood in K2EDTA tubes. For TCRbeta analysis, collaborators shipped samples as frozen whole blood, isolated PBMCs, or DNA extracted from either of those sample types. In the case of this clone: What antigen it recognizes has not been identified. Per-nucleotide qualities are absent, and no much larger clonotype sits a single base away.

Input material: peripheral blood. The clonotype was recovered from a human donor in a cohort sampled during active COVID-19.

In nucleotide form, the sequence is TGTGCCAGCTCTATTGACAGAGCCAGCAATCAGCCCCAGCATTTT. This is translated as CASSIDRASNQPQHF. This chain is built from TRBV18 and TRBJ1-5; possibly the D gene is TRBD1, per 5 matching bases. The CDR3, cysteine through phenylalanine, is 15 amino acids long. Only the CDR3 DNA stays, 45 bases, in frame from base 1. CDR1 KGHSH and CDR2 LQKENI are derived from the germline V gene. Deletion took 6 bases off V and 1 base off J, with a span of 13 bases between the germline ends.